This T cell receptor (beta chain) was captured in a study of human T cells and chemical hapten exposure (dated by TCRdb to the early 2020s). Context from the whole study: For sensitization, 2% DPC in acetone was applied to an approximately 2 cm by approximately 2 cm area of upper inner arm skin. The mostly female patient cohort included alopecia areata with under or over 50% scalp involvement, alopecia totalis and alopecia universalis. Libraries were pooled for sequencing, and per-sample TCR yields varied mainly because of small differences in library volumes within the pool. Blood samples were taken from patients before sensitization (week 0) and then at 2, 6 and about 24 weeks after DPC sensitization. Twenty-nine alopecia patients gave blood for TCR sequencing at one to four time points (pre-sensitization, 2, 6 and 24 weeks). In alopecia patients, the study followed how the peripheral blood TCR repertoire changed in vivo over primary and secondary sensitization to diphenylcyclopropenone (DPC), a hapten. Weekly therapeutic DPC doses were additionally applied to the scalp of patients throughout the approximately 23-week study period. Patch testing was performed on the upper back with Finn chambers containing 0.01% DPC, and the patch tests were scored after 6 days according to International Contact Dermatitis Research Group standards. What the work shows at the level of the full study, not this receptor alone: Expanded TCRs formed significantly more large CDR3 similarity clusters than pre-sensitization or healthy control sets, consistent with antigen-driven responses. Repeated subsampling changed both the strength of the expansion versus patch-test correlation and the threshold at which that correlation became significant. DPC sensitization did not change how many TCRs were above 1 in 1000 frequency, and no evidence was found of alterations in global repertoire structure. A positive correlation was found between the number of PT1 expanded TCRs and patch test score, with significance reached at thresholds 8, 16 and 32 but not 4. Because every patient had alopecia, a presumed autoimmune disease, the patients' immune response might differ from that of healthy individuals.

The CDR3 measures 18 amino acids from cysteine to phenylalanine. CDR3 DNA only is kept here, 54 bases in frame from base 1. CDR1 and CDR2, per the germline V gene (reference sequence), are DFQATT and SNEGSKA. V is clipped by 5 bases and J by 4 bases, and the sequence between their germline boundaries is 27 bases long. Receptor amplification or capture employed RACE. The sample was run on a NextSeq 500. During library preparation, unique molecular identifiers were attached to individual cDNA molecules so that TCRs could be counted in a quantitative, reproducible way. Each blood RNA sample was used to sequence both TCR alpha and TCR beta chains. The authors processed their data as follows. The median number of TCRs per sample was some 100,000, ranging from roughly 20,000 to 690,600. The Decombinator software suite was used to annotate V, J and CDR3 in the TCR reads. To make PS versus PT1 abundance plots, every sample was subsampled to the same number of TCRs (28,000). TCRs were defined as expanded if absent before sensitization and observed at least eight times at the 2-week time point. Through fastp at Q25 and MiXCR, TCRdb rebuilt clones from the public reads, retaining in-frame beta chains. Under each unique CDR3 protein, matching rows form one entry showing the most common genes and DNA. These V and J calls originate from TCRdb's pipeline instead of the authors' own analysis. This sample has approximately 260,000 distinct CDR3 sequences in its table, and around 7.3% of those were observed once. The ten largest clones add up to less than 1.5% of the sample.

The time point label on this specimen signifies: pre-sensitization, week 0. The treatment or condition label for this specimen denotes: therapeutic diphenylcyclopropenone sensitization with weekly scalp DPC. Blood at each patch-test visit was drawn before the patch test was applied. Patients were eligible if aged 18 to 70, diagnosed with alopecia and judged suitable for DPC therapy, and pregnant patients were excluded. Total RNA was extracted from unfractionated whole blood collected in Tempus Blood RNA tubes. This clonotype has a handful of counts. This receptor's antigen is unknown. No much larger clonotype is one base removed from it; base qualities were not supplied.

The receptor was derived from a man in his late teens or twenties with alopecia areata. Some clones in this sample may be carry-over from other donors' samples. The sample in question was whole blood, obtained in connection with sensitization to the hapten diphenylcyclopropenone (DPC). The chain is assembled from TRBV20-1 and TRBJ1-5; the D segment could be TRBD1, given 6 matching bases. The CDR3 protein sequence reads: CSASRGTTRISRNQPQHF. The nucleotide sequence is TGCAGTGCTTCAAGAGGGACAACGAGGATCAGTAGGAATCAGCCCCAGCATTTT.